The 16 T cell receptor beta chains given below trace back to one sample, sequenced in a study of Ad26.COV2.S vaccination and SARS-CoV-2 variants. The treatment was: 19 received Ad26.COV2.S at low or high dose, single or two shots; 5 received placebo; per-sample allocation not given. Samples analyzed were those drawn on day 63 after the first vaccine or placebo injection. Produced via immunoSEQ multiplex PCR; TCRdb's table is partial and in-frame only. The sample consists of 360,000 or so clones, 70% to 90% of them appearing once. The starting material was peripheral blood, obtained in a trial of Ad26.COV2.S vaccine versus placebo. These receptors came from a person between 18 and 65 years old who received the Ad26.COV2.S COVID-19 vaccine or a placebo.

This clone was seen more than once but under ten times. This chain connects TRBV24-1 to TRBJ2-1, with 12 bases that match TRBD2. The CDR3 length is 16 residues. The V gene end was trimmed by 1 base and the J gene end by 5 bases; junction bases not matched to a gene: 2. Germline V CDR1 and CDR2: KGHDR, SFDVKD. This CDR3 is CATSDFLAGGNNEQFF. DNA of the CDR3: TGTGCCACCAGTGATTTCCTAGCGGGAGGGAACAATGAGCAGTTCTTC.

The chain employs TRBV9 and TRBJ2-7; D is possibly TRBD1 or TRBD2 (5 bases each). In germline, CDR1 is SGDLS, CDR2 YYNGEE. This CDR3 is built from 15 residues. V lost 0 bases and J lost 6, with 16 bases in between. The CDR3 DNA reads TGTGCCAGCAGCGTAGGGATTTTTGAGGGGAGCGAGCAGTACTTC. It is translated as CASSVGIFEGSEQYF.

V is TRBV5-6 and J is TRBJ2-1; D might be TRBD1 (5 bases). The CDR3 sequence is 14 residues long. Per germline, CDR1 SGHDT and CDR2 YYEEEE. The V end was cut by 4 bases, the J end by 6 bases, with 14 bases between. CDR3 sequence (DNA): TGTGCCAGCAGCCGGATGGCTCAGGGCAATGAGCAGTTCTTC. This translates into CASSRMAQGNEQFF.

The CDR3 here is CASIPGQGTAGTEAFF. The DNA of the CDR3 is TGTGCCAGCATTCCGGGACAGGGGACCGCCGGCACTGAAGCTTTCTTT. The chain uses TRBV6-6 and TRBJ1-1; 10 nucleotides agree with TRBD1. This CDR3 is 16 amino acids long. After removal of 7 bases from V and 4 bases from J, the junction contained 12 bases not matched to a gene. Per germline, CDR1 MNHNY and CDR2 SVGAGI (reference sequence).

This chain joins TRBV4-3 and TRBJ2-7; maybe TRBD2 (5 bases). Germline CDR1 and CDR2: LGHNA and YSLEER. The germline V and J ends were trimmed by 1 base and 0 bases, with 10 bases remaining between them. This CDR3 is built from 15 residues. CDR3 loop: CASSQVFGSSYEQYF. The CDR3 nucleotides are TGCGCCAGCAGCCAAGTTTTTGGGAGCTCCTACGAGCAGTACTTC.

This rearrangement joins TRBV7-2 to TRBJ2-3; D gene unclear. The ends were cut back, 5 bases at V and 0 bases at J, with 15 bases in the middle. This CDR3 has 16 amino acids. Germline assignment: CDR1 SGHTA and CDR2 FQGNSA. CDR3 residues: CASSTDPGLSTDTQYF. The CDR3 DNA follows: TGTGCCAGCAGCACCGACCCCGGGCTCAGCACAGATACGCAGTATTTT.

The chain has TRBV11-2 and TRBJ2-7; 11 nucleotides align to TRBD1. V trimming: 4 bases; J trimming: 6 bases; junction bases outside the gene matches: 11. From germline, CDR1 is SGHAT and CDR2 FQNNGV. CDR3 length: 16 amino acids. Written as DNA, the CDR3 is TGTGCCAGCAGCTCGCAGCCCGGACAGGGGGCTTCCGAGCAGTACTTC. Translated, it gives CASSSQPGQGASEQYF.

The chain carries TRBV27 and TRBJ2-1; perhaps TRBD2 as D (6 bases). Trimming took 5 bases from V and 7 from J, leaving 24 bases between them. The CDR3 spans 17 residues. CDR1 MNHEY and CDR2 SMNVEV come from the germline V gene (reference sequence). This CDR3 reads CASSPLDGSSTRNEQFF. The CDR3 DNA follows: TGTGCCAGCAGTCCGCTTGACGGGAGTTCGACAAGAAATGAGCAGTTCTTC.

The rearrangement uses TRBV24-1 and TRBJ2-7, with D perhaps TRBD2 (6 bases). CDR1 is KGHDR and CDR2 is SFDVKD in the germline V gene. CDR3 length equals 15 residues. The V and J ends lost 11 bases and 7 bases respectively, with 26 bases between them. In DNA, the CDR3 is TGTGCCATCACCTTGGAGCTAGCCTTGACTAGTGAGCAGTACTTC. Its protein product is CAITLELALTSEQYF.

V and J are TRBV19 and TRBJ1-5; D unclear. Germline V gene data show CDR1 as LNHDA and CDR2 as SQIVND (reference sequence). Between the trimmed V and J ends, which lost 0 bases and 4 bases, there was a span of 4 bases. This CDR3 region has 13 residues. Written as DNA, the CDR3 is TGTGCCAGTAGTATAGAGGAGAATCAGCCCCAGCATTTT. Amino acids: CASSIEENQPQHF.

This clone was found once. The genes are TRBV5-1 and TRBJ1-4; D is unclear. Germline CDR1 reads SGHRS; CDR2 reads YFSETQ. This CDR3 has 15 amino acids. Trimming removed 0 bases at V and 4 bases at J, with 10 bases between. The DNA for the CDR3 is TGCGCCAGCAGCTTGGGGGCGGGTCTTAATGAAAAACTGTTTTTT. Protein: CASSLGAGLNEKLFF.

This chain joins TRBV5-1 and TRBJ1-1; no clear D. Trimming stripped 0 bases from V and 0 bases from J, with 6 bases between. Germline V gene data show CDR1 as SGHRS and CDR2 as YFSETQ. This CDR3 has 14 residues. The chain's CDR3 is CASSLARLNTEAFF. The CDR3 DNA reads as TGCGCCAGCAGCTTGGCCCGGCTGAACACTGAAGCTTTCTTT.

This rearrangement joins TRBV19 to TRBJ2-5, with 7 bases identical to TRBD1. This CDR3 is built from 14 residues. Germline CDR1 LNHDA, CDR2 SQIVND (reference sequence). V dropped 1 base and J dropped 5; count of bases not matched to a gene: 4. CDR3 amino acids: CASSIGGGEETQYF. As DNA, the CDR3 is TGTGCCAGTAGTATAGGAGGGGGCGAGGAGACCCAGTACTTC.

V usage is TRBV5-1 and J usage is TRBJ2-1; 8 positions match TRBD2. This CDR3 is built from 11 residues. CDR1 and CDR2 from the germline V gene are SGHRS and YFSETQ. The trim removed 7 bases at V and 9 bases at J, leaving 3 bases unmatched. CDR3 sequence: CASGTRSEQFF. In nucleotides, the CDR3 is TGCGCCAGCGGGACTAGAAGTGAGCAGTTCTTC.

The V gene is TRBV28, the J gene TRBJ2-5; D may be TRBD1 (5 bases). The CDR3 length is 13 residues. Trimming cost V 4 bases and J 5 bases, with 11 bases left between them. The germline gives CDR1 MDHEN, CDR2 SYDVKM. The DNA for the CDR3 is TGTGCCAGCAGTTATCAGGGATGGGAGACCCAGTACTTC. Translation: CASSYQGWETQYF.

The rearrangement joins TRBV9 to TRBJ2-3; D is possibly TRBD2 (6 bases). The CDR3 sequence is 17 residues long. CDR1 is SGDLS and CDR2 is YYNGEE in the germline V gene. The ends were cut back, 0 bases at V and 0 bases at J, with 14 bases in the middle. DNA for the CDR3: TGTGCCAGCAGCGTAGTCGTCGGCGGGACGAGCACAGATACGCAGTATTTT. Protein product: CASSVVVGGTSTDTQYF.